The 13 T cell receptor beta chains listed next were all sequenced from one sample in a study of blood T cell repertoires in COVID-19. Only in-frame clones appear in the TCRdb table, and some are missing; sequencing was by immunoSEQ multiplex PCR. The table records hundreds of thousands of clones, just over 85% of them present only once. Input material: PBMCs or T cells enriched from blood (not recorded which). These receptors came from a middle-aged woman with acute COVID-19.

This clone came up many times. The V and J genes are TRBV7-9 and TRBJ1-2, with 11 nucleotides matching TRBD1. CDR3 length: 14 residues. Germline CDR1 reads SEHNR; CDR2 reads FQNEAQ (reference sequence). The trim removed 3 bases at V and 4 bases at J, leaving 1 base unmatched. CDR3 sequence: CASSFGTGGYGYTF. DNA for the CDR3: TGTGCCAGCAGCTTCGGGACAGGGGGCTATGGCTACACCTTC.

The V and J genes are TRBV7-6 and TRBJ1-6, with 7 bases lining up with TRBD1. The junction had 13 bases not matched to a gene; V was cut back by 0 bases and J by 14 bases. The CDR3 consists of 16 residues. Germline loops: CDR1 SGHVS, CDR2 FNYEAQ. The CDR3 nucleotides read TGTGCCAGCAGCTTAGCCATCTCGGGAGGGGGCGAGTCCCTCCACTTT. The encoded protein is CASSLAISGGGESLHF.

The V gene is TRBV10-3, the J gene TRBJ2-3; tentatively, D is TRBD2 (6 bases). This CDR3 has 13 amino acids. Trimming cost V 10 bases and J 0 bases, with 11 bases left between them. Germline lookup yields CDR1 ENHRY and CDR2 SYGVKD. The DNA of the CDR3 is TGTGCCACCAAAGCGGGTAGCACAGATACGCAGTATTTT. This codes for CATKAGSTDTQYF.

The gene calls are TRBV2 and TRBJ2-4; D not resolved. CDR1 SNHLY and CDR2 FYNNEI come from the germline V gene. CDR3 length: 16 residues. V was shortened by 3 bases and J by 1 base, with 13 bases between the two germline ends. DNA of the CDR3: TGTGCCAGCAGTGACCTAGGTCCCGAGGCCAAAAACATTCAGTACTTC. This translates into CASSDLGPEAKNIQYF.

The chain is built from TRBV29-1 and TRBJ2-7; unclear D gene. Per the germline V gene, CDR1 is SQVTM and CDR2 is ANQGSEA. The length of the CDR3 is 12 residues. V was trimmed by 1 base and J by 2 bases, leaving 6 bases between them. CDR3 in amino acids: CSVEGSTYEQYF. CDR3 DNA: TGCAGCGTTGAAGGGTCTACCTACGAGCAGTACTTC.

The rearrangement uses TRBV7-2 and TRBJ1-6, with 9 bases lining up with TRBD1. J was trimmed by 10 bases and V by 5 bases; bases with no gene match: 6. Per the germline V gene, CDR1 is SGHTA and CDR2 is FQGNSA. The CDR3 sequence is 14 residues long. CDR3 sequence: CASSPTGGGSPLHF. CDR3 bases: TGTGCCAGCAGCCCGACAGGGGGTGGGTCACCCCTCCACTTT.

The V and J genes are TRBV10-3 and TRBJ2-3; a possible D gene is TRBD2 (6 bases). Trimming pared 6 bases from V and 0 bases from J, leaving 10 bases between. Germline V lookup: CDR1 ENHRY, CDR2 SYGVKD. The CDR3 has 14 amino acids. For the CDR3, the DNA is TGTGCCATCAGCATCGGGGGAAGCACAGATACGCAGTATTTT. Its protein is CAISIGGSTDTQYF.

This chain connects TRBV3-1 (or the pseudogene TRBV3-2) to TRBJ1-3; no clear D gene. V was trimmed by 5 bases and J by 1 base, leaving 9 bases between them. CDR1 is LGHDT, CDR2 YNNKEL, per germline (reference sequence). The CDR3 is 14 residues long. The CDR3 protein is CASSFYASGNTIYF. The CDR3 DNA reads TGTGCCAGCAGCTTCTACGCGTCTGGAAACACCATATATTTT.

J is TRBJ2-7 and V is TRBV28; TRBD2 aligns across 9 bases. Germline trimming cut 3 bases from V and 3 bases from J; bases unmatched to any gene: 12. The CDR3 extends over 17 amino acids. Germline-derived CDR1 and CDR2 are MDHEN and SYDVKM. The CDR3: CASSLTSGQYLNYEQYF. The CDR3 DNA is TGTGCCAGCAGTTTGACTAGCGGACAGTACCTAAACTACGAGCAGTACTTC.

Here the CDR3 reads CASSRERAYNEQFF. Here the CDR3 DNA reads TGTGCCAGCAGTCGGGAGCGAGCCTACAATGAGCAGTTCTTC. The rearrangement joins TRBV28 to TRBJ2-1; D is perhaps TRBD2 (6 bases). Trimming left V 5 bases short and J 2 bases short, with 10 bases between. Germline V lookup: CDR1 MDHEN, CDR2 SYDVKM. The CDR3 runs 14 residues.

The V and J genes are TRBV27 and TRBJ2-1; unclear D gene. The CDR3 runs 13 residues. CDR1 is MNHEY and CDR2 is SMNVEV in the germline V gene (reference sequence). Between the trimmed V and J ends, which lost 3 bases and 3 bases, there was a span of 6 bases. CDR3 in amino acids: CASSFTDYNEQFF. In nucleotides, the CDR3 is TGTGCCAGCAGTTTTACAGACTACAATGAGCAGTTCTTC.

V is TRBV19 and J is TRBJ1-1; 8 bases match TRBD1. Germline V lookup: CDR1 LNHDA, CDR2 SQIVND (reference sequence). The CDR3 has 14 residues. V lost 7 bases to trimming and J lost 1 base; unmatched junction nucleotides: 5. The CDR3 loop reads CASILDRANTEAFF. The DNA for the CDR3 is TGTGCCAGTATCCTGGACAGGGCGAACACTGAAGCTTTCTTT.

The V call is TRBV7-9, the J call TRBJ2-3, with unresolved D. The V and J ends lost 4 bases and 0 bases respectively, with 14 bases between them. CDR1 and CDR2 (germline): SEHNR, FQNEAQ (reference sequence). The CDR3 is 16 amino acids. The CDR3 DNA reads TGTGCCAGCAGCTCCACCGGTGACTCTAGCACAGATACGCAGTATTTT. Protein sequence: CASSSTGDSSTDTQYF.